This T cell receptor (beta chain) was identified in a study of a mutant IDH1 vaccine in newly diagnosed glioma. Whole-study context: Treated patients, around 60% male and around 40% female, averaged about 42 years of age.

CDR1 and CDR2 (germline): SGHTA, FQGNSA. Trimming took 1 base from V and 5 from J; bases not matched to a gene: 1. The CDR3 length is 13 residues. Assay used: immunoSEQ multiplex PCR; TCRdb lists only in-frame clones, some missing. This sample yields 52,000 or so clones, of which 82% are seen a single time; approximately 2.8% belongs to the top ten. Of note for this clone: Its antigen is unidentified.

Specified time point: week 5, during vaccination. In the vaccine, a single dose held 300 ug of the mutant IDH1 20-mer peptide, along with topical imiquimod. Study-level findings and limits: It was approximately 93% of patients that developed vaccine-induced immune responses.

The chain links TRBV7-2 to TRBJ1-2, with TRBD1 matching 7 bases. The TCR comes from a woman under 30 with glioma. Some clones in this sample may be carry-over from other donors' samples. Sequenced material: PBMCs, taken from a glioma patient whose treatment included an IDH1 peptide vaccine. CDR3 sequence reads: CASSLEQGYGYTF. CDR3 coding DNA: TGTGCCAGCAGCTTAGAACAGGGGTATGGCTACACCTTC.